Included here is one T cell receptor (beta chain) sequence, with context. Its antigen remains unknown. These data originate in a study of T cell repertoires in cytomegalovirus infection. Notes on the study in general: Accumulated public TCR beta family frequency recognized individuals carrying CMV together with the relevant HLA.

Germline V gene lookup returns CDR1 MNHEY and CDR2 SVGEGT. CDR3 length: 16 amino acids. The V gene lost 0 bases and the J gene lost 3 bases, with 12 bases spanning the gap. From the reads, TCRdb called clonotypes with MiXCR, one entry per CDR3 protein. The repertoire consists of 700,000 to 850,000 distinct CDR3 sequences, with over 25% occurring once and the leading ten covering around 12%. This chain links TRBV6-2 or TRBV6-3 with TRBJ2-1; D unresolved. The material was cultured CD8+ T cells from PBMCs, obtained from culture after CMV antigen stimulation. The origin of this receptor is a human donor in good health (CMV status not recorded). Some clones in this sample may be carry-over from other donors' samples. CDR3 DNA sequence: TGTGCCAGCAGTTACTCGTCCAGGTCGGACTACAATGAGCAGTTCTTC. Its translation: CASSYSSRSDYNEQFF.